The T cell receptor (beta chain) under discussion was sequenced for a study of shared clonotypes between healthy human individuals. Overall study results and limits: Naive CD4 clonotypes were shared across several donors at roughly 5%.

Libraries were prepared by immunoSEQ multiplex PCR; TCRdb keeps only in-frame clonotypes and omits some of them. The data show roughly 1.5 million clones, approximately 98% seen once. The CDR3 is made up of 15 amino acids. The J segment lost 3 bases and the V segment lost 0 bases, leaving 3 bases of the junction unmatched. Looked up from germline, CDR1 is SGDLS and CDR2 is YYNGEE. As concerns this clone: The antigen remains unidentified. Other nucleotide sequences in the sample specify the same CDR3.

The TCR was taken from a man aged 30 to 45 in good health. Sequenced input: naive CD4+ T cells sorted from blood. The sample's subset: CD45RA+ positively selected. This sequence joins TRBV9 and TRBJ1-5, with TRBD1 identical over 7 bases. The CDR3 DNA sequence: TGTGCCAGCAGCGTAGGACAGGGAGCCAATCAGCCCCAGCATTTT. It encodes CASSVGQGANQPQHF. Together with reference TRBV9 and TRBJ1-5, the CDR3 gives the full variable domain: DSGVTQTPKHLITATGQRVTLRCSPRSGDLSVYWYQQSLDQGLQFLIQYYNGEERAKGNILERFSAQQFPDLHSELNLSSLELGDSALYFCASSVGQGANQPQHFGDGTRLSIL.